This TCR beta chain was sequenced in a study of T cells in Graves' hyperthyroidism and ophthalmopathy (dated by TCRdb to about 2019). General notes on the study: Peripheral blood was collected at initial diagnosis, before any treatment. To identify TCR V-J signatures that set the groups apart, the researchers used a discovery cohort of about a hundred patients, made up of 40 to 45 with Graves' ophthalmopathy and some 56 with stable Graves' hyperthyroidism. An independent validation cohort of under 20 hyperthyroidism patients and approximately 16 patients who later progressed to ophthalmopathy tested prospective prediction of ophthalmopathy. The roughly 90 discovery patients were divided at random into training and test sets in a 7:3 ratio. In addition, the study compared T-cell repertoires in thyroid tissue and in blood from over 5 Graves' hyperthyroidism patients. After blood sampling, hyperthyroidism patients were treated with methimazole at a starting dose of 30 mg daily, and ophthalmopathy patients were treated with high-dose intravenous methylprednisolone. According to the paper, TCR Vbeta CDR3 sequencing was carried out on about 140 peripheral blood samples, which came from 40 to 45 ophthalmopathy, around 75 hyperthyroidism and roughly 17 progressor patients.

Taken from the germline V gene, the CDR1 and CDR2 loops are ENHRY and SYGVKD. The CDR3, from cysteine to phenylalanine, totals 13 residues. Only the CDR3 DNA is retained, 39 bases long and in frame from the first base. Overall study results and their limits: During validation, the model predicted progression to ophthalmopathy a median of approximately 6.5 months ahead of onset, with more than 60% sensitivity and around 73% specificity. A model built on a 13 V-J signature distinguished ophthalmopathy from stable hyperthyroidism, reaching around 90% sensitivity and approximately 83% specificity in cross-validation and 80%/75% in testing. No statistical method was used to set the sample size in advance, and investigators knew the group allocation. Blood samples also contained most of the expanded thyroid clonotypes (frequency above 0.001), which suggests that blood repertoires may reflect thyroid immune responses.

Moderately to severely active disease, a Clinical Activity Score of at least 3, a NOSPECS grade of at least 4, and a duration under 3 months were present in ophthalmopathy patients. Any patient with an uncontrolled infection, another autoimmune disease, pregnancy or lactation was excluded. Diagnoses relied on clinical symptoms, serum thyroxine and TRAb, thyroid ultrasound and orbital computed tomography. PBMCs were isolated from about 10 ml of fresh peripheral blood by Ficoll-Paque density gradient centrifugation. Trizol reagent was used to extract total RNA, and RNA quality was then checked on an Agilent 2100 Bioanalyzer. TCR beta CDR3 regions were amplified from RNA transcripts. The first round of RT-PCR for the TCR CDR3 was performed with the HTBI primer set and the Qiagen OneStep RT-PCR kit. Libraries were constructed in a second round of multiplex PCR, after which size selection and purification were performed. Paired-end sequencing of the libraries was performed with 100 bp reads on an Illumina HiSeq2000. Turning to the authors' computational methods: SOAPnuke was used to process the raw data, throwing out any read that contained adapters or uncalled bases, had a mean Phred below 15, or lacked an exact constant-primer or identifier match. COPE v1.2.5 was used to merge the high-quality paired reads, and each unique nucleotide sequence was defined as a clonotype. MiTCR v1.1 was used to align the clonotypes against IMGT TRBV, TRBD and TRBJ reference segments. The analysis included only V-J combinations with a frequency above 0.0001, which together covered 99% to 99.2% of the repertoires. A TCS score was defined as the ratio between F50 (clonal expansion) and ExV (chaos), using BLOSUM62-based TCRdist between CDR3 peptides within each V-J. Welch's t-statistics and random forest reduced some 510 V-J features to about 12, which were used in a naive Bayes classifier (R e1071). Thyroid-blood repertoire similarity was quantified with the Morisita-Horn index. The raw public reads went through TCRdb reprocessing: fastp at Q25, MiXCR clone calling, in-frame beta chains kept. Rows merge per CDR3 protein into single entries with the most common DNA and genes. The V and J calls come from TCRdb's annotation, not from the publication. The sample table shows about 58,000 distinct CDR3 sequences, and around 48% are seen once. Clones ranked in the top ten supply over 10% of the sample.

In its sample, this clonotype was seen many times. No cognate antigen has been identified for it. A much larger clonotype is one base distant, so this may be a read error. The source of this sequence is a young woman with Graves' ophthalmopathy. The rearranged chain carries TRBV10-3 and TRBJ2-1, with the identity of the D gene unclear. The sample consisted of blood. The DNA sequence is as follows: TGTGCCATCAGTGACCCTAGGTACAATGAGCAGTCCTTC. This translates into CAISDPRYNEQSF.